Below, 31 T cell receptor beta chains from the same sample are listed, as sequenced in a study of blood T cells in healthy people across ages. PCR was performed a second time for about 7 to 11 cycles using a sample-barcoded 5' primer and a J-beta primer mix. TCRdb reanalysed the 5' RACE reads using MiXCR and keeps one entry per CDR3 protein. Here the sample spans around 990,000 distinct CDR3 sequences, around 27% being singletons. These data were also filed under a second study, of T cells of mothers and their children.

Sequencing was carried out using blood. The source of these receptors is a girl aged 2 to 10 in good health.

The rearrangement joins TRBV20-1 to TRBJ1-6; 7 nucleotides agree with TRBD1. Germline V gene data show CDR1 as DFQATT and CDR2 as SNEGSKA (reference sequence). V lost 4 bases to trimming and J lost 7 bases; unmatched junction nucleotides: 10. The CDR3 has 15 residues. CDR3 protein: CSAISLGTANSPLHF. In DNA form, the CDR3 reads TGCAGTGCTATAAGCCTCGGGACAGCCAATTCACCCCTCCACTTT.

Regarding this clonotype: The junction departs from the called germline gene at one end, perhaps through a read error. CDR3 residues: CASREGPNYEQYF. CDR3 sequence (DNA): TGTGCCAGCAGGGAAGGGCCCAACTACGAGCAGTACTTC. The gene calls are TRBV6-1 and TRBJ2-7; D uncertain. The CDR3 contains 13 residues. CDR1 is MNHNS, CDR2 SASEGT, per germline.

This clonotype was picked up a small number of times. The rearrangement joins TRBV6-5 to TRBJ2-5; unclear D gene. The CDR3 consists of 14 residues. Germline-derived CDR1 and CDR2 are MNHEY and SVGAGI. Trimming removed 0 bases from V and 6 bases from J, with 11 bases in between. CDR3 DNA: TGTGCCAGCAGTTACTCCTCCGGGCTCAAGACCCAGTACTTC. Translated, it gives CASSYSSGLKTQYF.

The V and J genes are TRBV28 and TRBJ2-5, with D possibly being TRBD1 or TRBD2 (6 bases each). The CDR3 has 15 amino acids. CDR1 and CDR2 (germline): MDHEN, SYDVKM. Deletions cut 3 bases from V and 0 bases from J, with 11 bases between. The DNA for the CDR3 is TGTGCCAGCAGTTTCCGGGGGCGCCACCAAGAGACCCAGTACTTC. Translated: CASSFRGRHQETQYF.

This clonotype was observed a handful of times. CDR3 bases: TGTGCCAGCAGTTTATCCGGGACAGCTGCCAACACCTTC. It yields the protein CASSLSGTAANTF. V usage is TRBV27 and J usage is TRBJ1-2, with 7 nucleotides matching TRBD1. The V segment lost 0 bases and the J segment 12 bases; nucleotides outside the gene matches: 7. The CDR3 is made up of 13 amino acids. Germline CDR1 MNHEY, CDR2 SMNVEV (reference sequence).

This sequence joins TRBV13 and TRBJ1-2; TRBD1 is a possible D gene (5 bases). Germline V gives CDR1 PRHDT, CDR2 FYEKMQ (reference sequence). This CDR3 contains 14 residues. Trimming left V 6 bases short and J 4 bases short, with 15 bases between. The CDR3 loop reads CASSLGGATYGYTF. Written as DNA, the CDR3 is TGTGCCAGCAGTCTGGGAGGGGCTACCTATGGCTACACCTTC. Variable domain in full (rest from reference TRBV13 and TRBJ1-2): AAGVIQSPRHLIKEKRETATLKCYPIPRHDTVYWYQQGPGQDPQFLISFYEKMQSDKGSIPDRFSAQQFSDYHSELNMSSLELGDSALYFCASSLGGATYGYTFGSGTRLTVV.

This clonotype turned up a few times. The chain combines TRBV6-5 with TRBJ2-5; 11 nucleotides agree with TRBD1. V gave up 4 bases and J gave up 3 bases; unmatched junction bases: 4. The germline V gene has CDR1 MNHEY and CDR2 SVGAGI. This CDR3 contains 15 residues. The CDR3 is CASSSPGQGEETQYF. For the CDR3, the DNA is TGTGCCAGCAGTTCCCCGGGACAGGGGGAAGAGACCCAGTACTTC.

The chain couples TRBV6-5 to TRBJ1-2; 11 bases match TRBD1. The CDR3 runs to 14 residues. V dropped 2 bases and J dropped 7; count of bases not matched to a gene: 3. Germline CDR1 and CDR2: MNHEY and SVGAGI. The CDR3 protein is CASSYGQGASGYTF. CDR3 sequence (DNA): TGTGCCAGCAGTTACGGACAGGGGGCTAGTGGCTACACCTTC.

V is TRBV5-1 and J is TRBJ2-3; D is possibly TRBD1 (5 bases). This CDR3 has 15 residues. Germline V lookup: CDR1 SGHRS, CDR2 YFSETQ. Trimming took off 0 bases at V and 6 bases at J, with 14 bases between the two ends. The CDR3 loop is CASSLDRQGGDTQYF. The CDR3 DNA follows: TGCGCCAGCAGCTTGGACCGGCAGGGCGGTGATACGCAGTATTTT.

This clonotype showed up just a few times. This chain joins TRBV20-1 and TRBJ2-5, with D hard to call. Germline CDR1 reads DFQATT; CDR2 reads SNEGSKA (reference sequence). Trimming cost V 1 base and J 2 bases, with 11 bases left between them. The CDR3 runs 14 residues. CDR3 sequence (DNA): TGCAGTGCTAGAGTTTCTGGGTCGCAAGAGACCCAGTACTTC. Encoded protein: CSARVSGSQETQYF.

This clonotype has more than one count but fewer than ten. The rearrangement uses TRBV7-9 and TRBJ2-5, with 7 bases matching TRBD1. From germline, CDR1 is SEHNR and CDR2 FQNEAQ (reference sequence). Germline trimming cut 5 bases from V and 5 bases from J; bases unmatched to any gene: 8. The CDR3 is 14 amino acids. The CDR3 DNA sequence: TGTGCCAGCAGCCAACGGGACAGTTCGGAGACCCAGTACTTC. It is translated as CASSQRDSSETQYF.

The chain uses TRBV29-1 and TRBJ2-3, with D maybe TRBD2 (5 bases). CDR3 length: 14 residues. Germline lookup yields CDR1 SQVTM and CDR2 ANQGSEA. Trimming left V 5 bases short and J 0 bases short, with 12 bases between. CDR3 DNA sequence: TGCAGCGTTAACTCCGGACTTAGCACAGATACGCAGTATTTT. It specifies CSVNSGLSTDTQYF.

This clonotype was seen a few times. The J gene is TRBJ1-6, the V gene TRBV10-3; D is ambiguous. This CDR3 is built from 14 residues. Trimming took off 6 bases at V and 8 bases at J, with 14 bases between the two ends. Germline values: CDR1 ENHRY, CDR2 SYGVKD. CDR3: CAISAQARDSPLHF. The CDR3, as DNA: TGTGCCATCAGCGCGCAGGCACGGGATTCACCCCTCCACTTT.

There are a few counts of this clonotype. This rearrangement joins TRBV12-5 to TRBJ2-5; D is possibly TRBD1 (5 bases). Germline lookup yields CDR1 LGHNT and CDR2 FRNRAP. This CDR3 spans 14 amino acids. V was shortened by 5 bases and J by 5 bases, with 15 bases between the two germline ends. CDR3 DNA sequence: TGTGCTAGTGGTCCCCGTGGGGCAGTGGAGACCCAGTACTTC. This sequence encodes CASGPRGAVETQYF.

This clonotype occurred a few times. CDR3 loop: CASLSGGPYNEQFF. The CDR3 region has the DNA TGCGCCAGCTTGTCGGGGGGTCCCTACAATGAGCAGTTCTTC. This chain joins TRBV5-1 and TRBJ2-1, with 7 nucleotides matching TRBD2. CDR3 size: 14 residues. Germline loops: CDR1 SGHRS, CDR2 YFSETQ. Trimming at V came to 7 bases and at J to 2 bases, leaving 6 bases not matched to a gene.

This clonotype occurred a few times. The chain combines TRBV5-1 with TRBJ1-4; 9 bases match TRBD1. This CDR3 is built from 16 residues. Germline-derived CDR1 and CDR2 are SGHRS and YFSETQ. Trimming at V came to 0 bases and at J to 8 bases, leaving 8 bases not matched to a gene. CDR3 sequence (DNA): TGCGCCAGCAGCTTGGACTCGGGACAGGGACGAGAAAAACTGTTTTTT. Translation: CASSLDSGQGREKLFF.

There are a few counts of this clonotype. Mismatch with germline at one junction end may stem from a read error. This chain links TRBV20-1 with TRBJ2-7; D may correspond to TRBD1 or TRBD2 (5 bases each). The CDR3 is 16 amino acids. CDR1 is DFQATT, CDR2 SNEGSKA, per germline (reference sequence). CDR3 nucleotides: TGCAGTGCGAGAGGGGCGGACCAAGTAATACTCTACGAGCAGTACTTC. This codes for CSARGADQVILYEQYF.

This clonotype has ten or more counts. The chain carries TRBV28 and TRBJ1-4, with D perhaps matching TRBD1 (5 bases). Looked up from germline, CDR1 is MDHEN and CDR2 is SYDVKM. Between the trimmed V and J ends, which lost 6 bases and 8 bases, there was a span of 13 bases. The CDR3 has 13 residues. CDR3: CASRLRGLEKLFF. The CDR3 DNA reads as TGTGCCAGCAGGTTGCGGGGGTTAGAAAAACTGTTTTTT.

The table lists this clonotype with a few counts. The CDR3 does not close with the conserved phenylalanine or tryptophan, likely indicating a read error. The chain employs TRBV29-1 and TRBJ2-1; a possible D gene is TRBD2 (6 bases). The CDR3 spans 15 residues. V dropped 5 bases and J dropped 1 base, with 15 bases sitting between them. Looked up from germline, CDR1 is SQVTM and CDR2 is ANQGSEA. The CDR3 region is CSVRGAGPSYNEQFL. The CDR3 DNA sequence: TGCAGCGTTAGAGGGGCGGGACCATCCTACAATGAGCAGTTCCTC.

In this sample, this clonotype turned up a few times. The gene calls are TRBV27 and TRBJ2-3; no clear D gene. The CDR3 contains 13 residues. Trimming took 4 bases from V and 3 from J, leaving 8 bases between them. The germline V gene encodes CDR1 MNHEY and CDR2 SMNVEV (reference sequence). Here the CDR3 DNA reads TGTGCCAGCAGTTGGTTGGAAACAGATACGCAGTATTTT. Translation: CASSWLETDTQYF.

This clonotype was seen a few times. The chain links TRBV12-3 or TRBV12-4 to TRBJ2-7; D call uncertain. The CDR3 has 13 amino acids. Trimming shortened V by 4 bases and J by 6 bases, and 13 bases separated the two germline ends. The CDR3 DNA follows: TGTGCCAGCAGTTACCTGGACCCAGGCGAGCAGTACTTC. Protein: CASSYLDPGEQYF.

The chain is built from TRBV12-3 or TRBV12-4 and TRBJ2-1; maybe TRBD1 (6 bases). Deletions cut 6 bases from V and 0 bases from J, with 15 bases between. The CDR3 covers 16 residues. The CDR3 loop reads CASSRNPDSSYNEQFF. CDR3 nucleotide sequence: TGTGCCAGCAGCCGGAACCCGGACAGCTCCTACAATGAGCAGTTCTTC.

This clonotype has just a few counts. The junction departs from germline at one end; a sequencing error may be responsible. The chain joins TRBV20-1 to TRBJ2-2; a weak D match, TRBD2 (6 bases). Germline V gives CDR1 DFQATT, CDR2 SNEGSKA (reference sequence). The CDR3 length is 13 residues. The CDR3 region is CSALGPENRELVF. Here the CDR3 DNA reads TGCAGTGCCCTAGGACCGGAGAACCGGGAGCTGGTTTTT.

This clonotype has more than one count but fewer than ten. Here the CDR3 reads CASISRPGWETNTEAFF. CDR3 DNA sequence: TGTGCCAGCATTAGTCGGCCTGGGTGGGAGACCAACACTGAAGCTTTCTTT. This chain uses TRBV2 with TRBJ1-1; unclear D gene. This CDR3 is built from 17 residues. Germline loops: CDR1 SNHLY, CDR2 FYNNEI. V lost 7 bases and J 2 bases, leaving 23 bases between the germline ends.

This clonotype was observed a few times. V usage is TRBV6-2 or TRBV6-3 and J usage is TRBJ2-3; D uncertain. This CDR3 contains 12 residues. In germline, CDR1 is MNHEY, CDR2 SVGEGT. Deletions cut 7 bases from V and 6 bases from J, with 11 bases between. CDR3 in amino acids: CASKPGWDTQYF. The DNA for the CDR3 is TGTGCCAGCAAGCCAGGTTGGGATACGCAGTATTTT.

This sequence joins TRBV12-3 or TRBV12-4 and TRBJ2-1; the match to TRBD2 covers 9 bases. This CDR3 spans 16 amino acids. The ends lost 7 bases at V and 8 bases at J; junction bases unmatched: 15. CDR3 in DNA: TGTGCCAGCAATCCCTATTCGAATAGCGGGAGAGATGAGCAGTTCTTC. It yields the protein CASNPYSNSGRDEQFF.

This rearrangement joins TRBV29-1 to TRBJ1-4, with D possibly being TRBD1 (6 bases). From germline, CDR1 is SQVTM and CDR2 ANQGSEA. Trimming removed 4 bases at V and 7 bases at J, with 10 bases between. The CDR3 covers 12 residues. The CDR3 region has the DNA TGCAGCGTTGGGTCGGACAGTGAAAAACTGTTTTTT. Translating it yields CSVGSDSEKLFF.

This clonotype was recorded a few times. The chain couples TRBV6-6 to TRBJ2-3; no reliable D call. Germline V gene sequence: CDR1 MNHNY, CDR2 SVGAGI (reference sequence). This CDR3 spans 12 amino acids. V was cut by 7 bases and J by 2 bases, with 7 bases left in between. This chain's CDR3 is CASNEYTDTQYF. The CDR3 bases are TGTGCCAGCAACGAGTACACAGATACGCAGTATTTT.

This clonotype has a handful of counts. The chain combines TRBV9 with TRBJ1-2; D gene ambiguous. From germline, CDR1 is SGDLS and CDR2 YYNGEE. With 4 bases removed from V and 4 bases from J, the gap between germline ends came to 14 bases. This CDR3 comprises 14 residues. CDR3 bases: TGTGCCAGCAGCCCGGGAGAGACCCTCTATGGCTACACCTTC. It is translated as CASSPGETLYGYTF. Based on the CDR3 plus reference TRBV9 and TRBJ1-2, the full variable domain is DSGVTQTPKHLITATGQRVTLRCSPRSGDLSVYWYQQSLDQGLQFLIQYYNGEERAKGNILERFSAQQFPDLHSELNLSSLELGDSALYFCASSPGETLYGYTFGSGTRLTVV.

This clonotype was seen a handful of times. The junction departs from the called germline gene at one end, perhaps through a read error. This chain joins TRBV9 and TRBJ2-6; D is unresolved. CDR3 length: 14 amino acids. Looked up from germline, CDR1 is SGDLS and CDR2 is YYNGEE. This chain's CDR3 is CANSFDSGANVLTF. The DNA for the CDR3 is TGTGCCAACAGCTTCGACTCTGGGGCCAACGTCCTGACTTTC.

The CDR3 DNA reads as TGCAGTGCTCCCGGTTTACTAGAAAACACCATATATTTT. The encoded protein is CSAPGLLENTIYF. The chain couples TRBV20-1 to TRBJ1-3; D unresolved. Germline assignment: CDR1 DFQATT and CDR2 SNEGSKA (reference sequence). V was pared by 5 bases and J by 6 bases, with 14 bases between. This CDR3 is 13 amino acids long.